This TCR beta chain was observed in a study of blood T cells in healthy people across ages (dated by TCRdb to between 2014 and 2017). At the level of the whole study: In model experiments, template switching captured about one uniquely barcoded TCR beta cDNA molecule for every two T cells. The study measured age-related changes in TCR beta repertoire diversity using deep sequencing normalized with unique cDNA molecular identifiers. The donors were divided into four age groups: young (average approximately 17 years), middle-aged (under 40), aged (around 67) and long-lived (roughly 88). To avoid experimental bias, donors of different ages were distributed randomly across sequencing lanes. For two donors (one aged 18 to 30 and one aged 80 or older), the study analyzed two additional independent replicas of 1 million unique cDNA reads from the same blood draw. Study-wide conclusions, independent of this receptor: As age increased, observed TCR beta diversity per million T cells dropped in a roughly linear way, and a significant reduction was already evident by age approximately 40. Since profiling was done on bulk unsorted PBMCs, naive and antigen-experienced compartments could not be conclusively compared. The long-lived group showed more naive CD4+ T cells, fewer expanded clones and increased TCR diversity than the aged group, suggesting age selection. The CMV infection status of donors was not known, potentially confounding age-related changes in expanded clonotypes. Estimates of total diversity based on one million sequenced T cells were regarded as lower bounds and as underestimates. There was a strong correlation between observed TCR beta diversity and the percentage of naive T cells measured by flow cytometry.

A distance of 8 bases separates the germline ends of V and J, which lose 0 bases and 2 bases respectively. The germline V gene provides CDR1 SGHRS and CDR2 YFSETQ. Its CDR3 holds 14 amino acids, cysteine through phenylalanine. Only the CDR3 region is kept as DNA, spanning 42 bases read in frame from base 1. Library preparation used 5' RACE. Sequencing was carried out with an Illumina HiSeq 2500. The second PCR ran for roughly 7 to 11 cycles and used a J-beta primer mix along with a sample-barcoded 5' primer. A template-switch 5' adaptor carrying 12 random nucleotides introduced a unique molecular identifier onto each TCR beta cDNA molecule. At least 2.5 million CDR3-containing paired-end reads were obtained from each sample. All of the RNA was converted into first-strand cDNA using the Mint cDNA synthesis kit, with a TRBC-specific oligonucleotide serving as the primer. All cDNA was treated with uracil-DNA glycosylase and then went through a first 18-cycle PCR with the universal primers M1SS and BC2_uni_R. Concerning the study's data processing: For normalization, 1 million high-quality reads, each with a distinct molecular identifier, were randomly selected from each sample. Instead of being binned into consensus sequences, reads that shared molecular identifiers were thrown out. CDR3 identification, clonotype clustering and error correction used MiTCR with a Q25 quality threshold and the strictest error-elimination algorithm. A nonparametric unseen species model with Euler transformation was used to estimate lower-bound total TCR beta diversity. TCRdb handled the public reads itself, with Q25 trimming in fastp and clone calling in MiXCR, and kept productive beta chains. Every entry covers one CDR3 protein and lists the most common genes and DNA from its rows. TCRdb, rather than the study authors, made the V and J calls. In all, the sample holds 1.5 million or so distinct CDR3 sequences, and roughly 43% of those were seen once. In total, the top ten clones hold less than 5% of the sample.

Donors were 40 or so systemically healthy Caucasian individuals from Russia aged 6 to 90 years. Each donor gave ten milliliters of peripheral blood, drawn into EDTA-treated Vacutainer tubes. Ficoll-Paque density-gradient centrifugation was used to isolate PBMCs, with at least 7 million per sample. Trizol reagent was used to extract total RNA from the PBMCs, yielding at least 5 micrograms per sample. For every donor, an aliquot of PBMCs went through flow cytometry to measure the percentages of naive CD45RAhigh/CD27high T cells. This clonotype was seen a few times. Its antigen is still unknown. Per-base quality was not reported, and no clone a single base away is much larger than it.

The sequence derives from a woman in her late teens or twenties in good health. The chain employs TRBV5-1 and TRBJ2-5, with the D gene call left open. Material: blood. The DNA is TGCGCCAGCAGCTTGGAGACAATACAAGAGACCCAGTACTTC. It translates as CASSLETIQETQYF.